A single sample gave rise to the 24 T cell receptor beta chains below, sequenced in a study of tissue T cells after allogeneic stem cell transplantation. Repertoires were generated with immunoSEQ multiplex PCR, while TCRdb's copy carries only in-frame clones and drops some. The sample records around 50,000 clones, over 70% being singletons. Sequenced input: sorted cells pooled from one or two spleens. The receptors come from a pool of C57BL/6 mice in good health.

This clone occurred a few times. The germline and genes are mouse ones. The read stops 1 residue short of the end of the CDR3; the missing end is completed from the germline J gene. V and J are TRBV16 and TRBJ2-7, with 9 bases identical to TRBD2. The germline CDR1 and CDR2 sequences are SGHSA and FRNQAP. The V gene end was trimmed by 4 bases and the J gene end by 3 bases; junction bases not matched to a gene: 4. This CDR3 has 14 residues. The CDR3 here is CASSSPGLGYEQYF. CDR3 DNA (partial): TGTGCAAGCAGCTCACCGGGACTGGGCTATGAACAGTAC.

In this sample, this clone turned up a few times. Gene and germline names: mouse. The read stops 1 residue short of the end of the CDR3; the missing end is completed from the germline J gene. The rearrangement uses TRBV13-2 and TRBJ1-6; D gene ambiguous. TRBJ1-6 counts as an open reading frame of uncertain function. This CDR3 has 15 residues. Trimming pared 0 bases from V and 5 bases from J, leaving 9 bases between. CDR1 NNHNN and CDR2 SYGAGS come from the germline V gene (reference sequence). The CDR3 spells CASGDAPGHNSPLYF. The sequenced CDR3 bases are TGTGCCAGCGGTGATGCACCTGGGCATAATTCGCCCCTCTAC.

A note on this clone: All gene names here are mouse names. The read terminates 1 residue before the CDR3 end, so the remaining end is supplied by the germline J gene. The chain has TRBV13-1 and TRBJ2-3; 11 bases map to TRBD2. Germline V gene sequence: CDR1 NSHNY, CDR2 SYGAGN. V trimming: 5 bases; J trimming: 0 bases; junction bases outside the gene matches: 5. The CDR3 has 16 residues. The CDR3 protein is CASRRLGGTSAETLYF. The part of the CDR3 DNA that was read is TGTGCCAGCAGACGACTGGGGGGGACTAGTGCAGAAACGCTGTAT.

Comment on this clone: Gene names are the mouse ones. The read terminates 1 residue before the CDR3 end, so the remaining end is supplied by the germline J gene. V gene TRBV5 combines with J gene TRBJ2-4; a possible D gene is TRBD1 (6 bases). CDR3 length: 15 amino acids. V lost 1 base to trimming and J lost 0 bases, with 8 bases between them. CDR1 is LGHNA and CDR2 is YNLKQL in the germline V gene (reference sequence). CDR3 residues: CASSQAGESQNTLYF. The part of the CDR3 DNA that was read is TGTGCCAGCAGCCAAGCAGGGGAGAGTCAAAACACCTTGTAC.

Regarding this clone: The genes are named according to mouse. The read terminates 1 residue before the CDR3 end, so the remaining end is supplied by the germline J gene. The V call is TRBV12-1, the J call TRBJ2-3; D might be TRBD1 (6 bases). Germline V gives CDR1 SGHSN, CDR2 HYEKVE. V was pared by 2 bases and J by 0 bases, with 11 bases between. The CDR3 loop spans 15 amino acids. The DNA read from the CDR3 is TGTGCCAGCTCTCCCTACAGGGAGAGTGCAGAAACGCTGTAT. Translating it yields CASSPYRESAETLY. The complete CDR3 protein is CASSPYRESAETLYF.

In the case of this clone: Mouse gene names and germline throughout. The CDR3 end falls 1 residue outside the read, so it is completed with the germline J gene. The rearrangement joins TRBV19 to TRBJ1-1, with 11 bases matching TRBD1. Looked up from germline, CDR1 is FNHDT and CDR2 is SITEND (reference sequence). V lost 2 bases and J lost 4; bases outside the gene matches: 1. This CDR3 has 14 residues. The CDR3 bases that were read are TGTGCCAGCAGTATGGGGACAGGGGGCACAGAAGTCTTC. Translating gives CASSMGTGGTEVF. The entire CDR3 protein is CASSMGTGGTEVFF.

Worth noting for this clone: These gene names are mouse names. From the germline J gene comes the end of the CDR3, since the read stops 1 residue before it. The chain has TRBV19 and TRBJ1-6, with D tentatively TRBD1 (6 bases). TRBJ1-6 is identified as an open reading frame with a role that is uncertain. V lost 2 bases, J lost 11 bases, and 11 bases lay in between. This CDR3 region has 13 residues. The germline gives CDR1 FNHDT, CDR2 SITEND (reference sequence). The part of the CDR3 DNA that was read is TGTGCCAGCAGTATTAGGGGGGCTGCGCCCCTCTAC. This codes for CASSIRGAAPLY. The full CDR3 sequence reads CASSIRGAAPLYF.

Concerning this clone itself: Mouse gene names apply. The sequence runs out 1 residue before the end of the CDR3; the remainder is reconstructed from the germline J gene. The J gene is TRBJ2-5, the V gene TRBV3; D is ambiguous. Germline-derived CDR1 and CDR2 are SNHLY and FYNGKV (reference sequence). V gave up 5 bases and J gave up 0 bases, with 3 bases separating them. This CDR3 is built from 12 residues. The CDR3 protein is CASSRNQDTQYF. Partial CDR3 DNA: TGTGCCAGCAGCCGTAACCAAGACACCCAGTAC.

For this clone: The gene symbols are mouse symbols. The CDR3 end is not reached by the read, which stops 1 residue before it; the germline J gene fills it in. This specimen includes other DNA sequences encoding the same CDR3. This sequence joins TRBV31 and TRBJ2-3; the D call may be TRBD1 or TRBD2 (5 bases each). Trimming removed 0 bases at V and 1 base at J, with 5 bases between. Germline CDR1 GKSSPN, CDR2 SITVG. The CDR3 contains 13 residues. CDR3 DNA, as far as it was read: TGTGCCTGGAGTCTGGGGGGTGCAGAAACGCTGTAT. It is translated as CAWSLGGAETLY. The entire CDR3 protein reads CAWSLGGAETLYF.

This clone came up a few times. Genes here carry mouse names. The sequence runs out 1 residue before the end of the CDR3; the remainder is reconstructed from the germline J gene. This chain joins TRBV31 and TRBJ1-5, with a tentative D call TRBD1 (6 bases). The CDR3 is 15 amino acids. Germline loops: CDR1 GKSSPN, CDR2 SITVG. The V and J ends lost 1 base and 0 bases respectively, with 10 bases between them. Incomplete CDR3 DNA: TGTGCCTGGAGTCATGGGACACATAACAACCAGGCTCCGCTT. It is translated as CAWSHGTHNNQAPL. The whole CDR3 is CAWSHGTHNNQAPLF.

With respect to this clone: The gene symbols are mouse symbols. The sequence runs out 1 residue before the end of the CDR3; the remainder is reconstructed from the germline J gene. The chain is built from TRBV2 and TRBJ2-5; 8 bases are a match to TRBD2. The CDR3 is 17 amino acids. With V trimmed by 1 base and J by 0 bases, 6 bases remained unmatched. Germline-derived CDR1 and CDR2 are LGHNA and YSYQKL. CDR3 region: CASSQASHWGNQDTQYF. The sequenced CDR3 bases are TGTGCCAGCAGCCAAGCCTCTCACTGGGGGAACCAAGACACCCAGTAC.

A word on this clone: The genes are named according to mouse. The CDR3 reads CASSIGTRNYEQYF. The DNA read from the CDR3 is TGTGCCAGCAGTATAGGGACCAGAAACTATGAACAGTAC. This chain uses TRBV19 with TRBJ2-7; D call uncertain. The DNA ends 1 residue before the CDR3 does, and the rest of the CDR3 is filled in from the germline J gene. The CDR3 totals 14 residues. V was cut by 0 bases and J by 3 bases, with 10 bases left in between. Per germline, CDR1 FNHDT and CDR2 SITEND (reference sequence).

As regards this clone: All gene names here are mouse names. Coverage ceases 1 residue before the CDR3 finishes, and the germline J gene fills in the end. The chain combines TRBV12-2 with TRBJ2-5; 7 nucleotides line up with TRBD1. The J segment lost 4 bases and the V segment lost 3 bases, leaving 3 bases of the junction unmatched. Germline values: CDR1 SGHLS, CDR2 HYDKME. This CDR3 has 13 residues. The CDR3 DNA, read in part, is TGTGCCAGCTCTGCCGGGACAGAAGACACCCAGTAC. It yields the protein CASSAGTEDTQY. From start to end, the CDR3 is CASSAGTEDTQYF.

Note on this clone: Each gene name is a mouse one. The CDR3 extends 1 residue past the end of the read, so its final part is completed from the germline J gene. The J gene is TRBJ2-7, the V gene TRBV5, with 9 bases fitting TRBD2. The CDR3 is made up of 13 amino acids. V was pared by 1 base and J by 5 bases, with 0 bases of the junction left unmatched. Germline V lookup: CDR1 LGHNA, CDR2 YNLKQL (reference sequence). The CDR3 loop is CASSQGTGDEQYF. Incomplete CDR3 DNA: TGTGCCAGCAGCCAAGGGACTGGGGATGAACAGTAC.

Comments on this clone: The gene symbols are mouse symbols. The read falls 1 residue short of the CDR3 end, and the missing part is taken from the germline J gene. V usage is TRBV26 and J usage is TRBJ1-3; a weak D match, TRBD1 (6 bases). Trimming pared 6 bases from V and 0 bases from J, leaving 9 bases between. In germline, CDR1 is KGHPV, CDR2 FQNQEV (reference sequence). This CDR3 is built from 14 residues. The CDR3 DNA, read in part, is TGTGCCAGCAGCCGGGACATTTCTGGAAATACGCTCTAT. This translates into CASSRDISGNTLY. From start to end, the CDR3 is CASSRDISGNTLYF.

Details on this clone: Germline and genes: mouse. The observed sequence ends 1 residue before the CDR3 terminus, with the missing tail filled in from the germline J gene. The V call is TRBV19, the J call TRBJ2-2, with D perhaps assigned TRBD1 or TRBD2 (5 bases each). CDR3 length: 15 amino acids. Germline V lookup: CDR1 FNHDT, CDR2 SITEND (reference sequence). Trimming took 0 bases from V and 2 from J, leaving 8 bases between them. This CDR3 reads CASSIGGGNTGQLYF. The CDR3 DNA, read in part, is TGTGCCAGCAGTATAGGCGGGGGTAACACCGGGCAGCTCTAC.

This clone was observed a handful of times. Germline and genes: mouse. Incomplete CDR3 DNA: TGTGCCAGCAGCCTGACAAACCAGGCTCCGCTT. It specifies CASSLTNQAPL. The whole CDR3 reads CASSLTNQAPLF. The chain joins TRBV3 to TRBJ1-5; D is unresolved. The CDR3 end is not reached by the read, which stops 1 residue before it; the germline J gene fills it in. The V end lost 5 bases, the J end lost 4 bases, and 6 bases lay between the germline ends. CDR1 and CDR2 from the germline V gene are SNHLY and FYNGKV (reference sequence). This CDR3 spans 12 amino acids.

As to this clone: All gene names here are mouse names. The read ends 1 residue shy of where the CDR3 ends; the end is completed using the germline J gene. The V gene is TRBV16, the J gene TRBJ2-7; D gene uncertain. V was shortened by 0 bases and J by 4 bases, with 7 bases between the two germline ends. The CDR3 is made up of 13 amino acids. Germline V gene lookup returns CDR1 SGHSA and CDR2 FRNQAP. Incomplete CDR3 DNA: TGTGCAAGCAGCTTAGATCCAGAATATGAACAGTAC. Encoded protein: CASSLDPEYEQY. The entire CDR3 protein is CASSLDPEYEQYF.

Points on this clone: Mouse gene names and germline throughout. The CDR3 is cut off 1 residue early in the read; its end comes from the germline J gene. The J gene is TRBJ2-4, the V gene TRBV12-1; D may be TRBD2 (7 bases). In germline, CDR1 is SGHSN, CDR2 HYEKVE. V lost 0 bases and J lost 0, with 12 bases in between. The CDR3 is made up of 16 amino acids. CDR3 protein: CASSLVGGSSQNTLYF. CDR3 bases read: TGTGCCAGCTCTCTCGTGGGGGGCTCTAGTCAAAACACCTTGTAC.

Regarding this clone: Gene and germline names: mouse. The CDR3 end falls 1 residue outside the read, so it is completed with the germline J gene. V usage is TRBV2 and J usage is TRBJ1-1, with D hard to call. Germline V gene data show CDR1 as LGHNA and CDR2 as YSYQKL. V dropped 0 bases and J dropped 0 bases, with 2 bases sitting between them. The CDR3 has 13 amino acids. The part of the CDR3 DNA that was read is TGTGCCAGCAGCCAAGAAGCAAACACAGAAGTCTTC. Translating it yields CASSQEANTEVF. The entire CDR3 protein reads CASSQEANTEVFF.

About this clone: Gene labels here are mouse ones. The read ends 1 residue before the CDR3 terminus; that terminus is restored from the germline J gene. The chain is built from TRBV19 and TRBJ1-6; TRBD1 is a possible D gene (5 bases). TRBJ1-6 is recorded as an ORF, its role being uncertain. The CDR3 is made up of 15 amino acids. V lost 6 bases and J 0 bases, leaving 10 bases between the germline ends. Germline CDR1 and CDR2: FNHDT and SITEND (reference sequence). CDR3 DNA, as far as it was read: TGTGCCAGCACCATCGGGGGTTCCTATAATTCGCCCCTCTAC. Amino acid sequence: CASTIGGSYNSPLY. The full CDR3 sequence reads CASTIGGSYNSPLYF.

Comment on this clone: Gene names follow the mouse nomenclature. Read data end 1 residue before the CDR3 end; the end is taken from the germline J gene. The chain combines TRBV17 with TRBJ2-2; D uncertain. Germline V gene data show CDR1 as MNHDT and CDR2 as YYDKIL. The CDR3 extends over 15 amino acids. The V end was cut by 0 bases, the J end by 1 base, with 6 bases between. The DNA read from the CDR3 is TGTGCTAGCAGTAGAGATCACAAAAACACCGGGCAGCTCTAC. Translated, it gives CASSRDHKNTGQLY. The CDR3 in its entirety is CASSRDHKNTGQLYF.

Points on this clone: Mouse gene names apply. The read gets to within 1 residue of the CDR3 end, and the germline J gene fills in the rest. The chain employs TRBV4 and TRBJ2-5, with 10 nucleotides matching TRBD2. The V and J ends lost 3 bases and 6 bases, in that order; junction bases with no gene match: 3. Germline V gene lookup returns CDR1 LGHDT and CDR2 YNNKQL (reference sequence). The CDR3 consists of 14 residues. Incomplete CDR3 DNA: TGTGCCAGCAGCTACCTGGGGGGGCTGGACACCCAGTAC. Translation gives CASSYLGGLDTQY. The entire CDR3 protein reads CASSYLGGLDTQYF. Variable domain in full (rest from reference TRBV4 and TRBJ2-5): ETAVFQTPNYHVTQVGNEVSFNCKQTLGHDTMYWYKQDSKKLLKIMFSYNNKQLIVNETVPRRFSPQSSDKAHLNLRIKSVEPEDSAVYLCASSYLGGLDTQYFGPGTRLLVL.

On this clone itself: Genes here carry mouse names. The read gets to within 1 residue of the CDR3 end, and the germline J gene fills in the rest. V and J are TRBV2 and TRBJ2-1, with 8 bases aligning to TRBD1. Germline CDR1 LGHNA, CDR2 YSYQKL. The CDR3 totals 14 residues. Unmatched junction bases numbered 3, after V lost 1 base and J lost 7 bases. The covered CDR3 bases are TGTGCCAGCAGCCAAGGGACAGGGTGGGCTGAGCAGTTC. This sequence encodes CASSQGTGWAEQF. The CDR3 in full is CASSQGTGWAEQFF.